This is a list of T cell receptor beta chains from one sample in a study of PD-L1 blockade in urothelial cancer. The table came from immunoSEQ multiplex PCR; TCRdb's copy has only in-frame clones and leaves some out. The sample gives some 45,000 clones, approximately 88% of which show up once; almost 4% is in the top ten. Sample: PBMCs, taken around atezolizumab (anti-PD-L1) treatment. These receptors all come from a man older than 75 with urothelial cancer. CDR3s include the opening cysteine and the closing phenylalanine or tryptophan. The order of the fields is V gene, D gene, J gene, clone size, CDR3 protein, CDR3 DNA. The D gene is left open where the match is weak. Only part of the rows carry a size: once, few, many, or a class if the clone is expanded.

TRBV5-4	TRBD2	TRBJ2-5	NA	CASSQGLAGETQYF	TGTGCCAGCAGCCAGGGACTAGCAGGAGAGACCCAGTACTTC
TRBV5-1	NA	TRBJ2-7	NA	CASSLERTAKYEQYF	TGCGCCAGCAGCTTGGAAAGGACAGCCAAGTACGAGCAGTACTTC
TRBV7-2	NA	TRBJ2-1	NA	CASSPYTGNEQFF	TGTGCCAGCAGCCCCTATACGGGGAATGAGCAGTTCTTC
TRBV7-2	NA	TRBJ2-5	NA	CASSLGFAEGVETQYF	TGTGCCAGCAGCTTAGGATTCGCGGAGGGAGTGGAGACCCAGTACTTC
TRBV7-2	NA	TRBJ2-3	NA	CASSSSGGYTDTQYF	TGTGCCAGCAGCTCCTCCGGCGGGTACACAGATACGCAGTATTTT
TRBV6-5	NA	TRBJ2-2	NA	CASTQGLMNTGELFF	TGTGCCAGCACCCAGGGGCTAATGAACACCGGGGAGCTGTTTTTT
TRBV9	NA	TRBJ1-1	NA	CASSPIGDMSFEAFF	TGTGCCAGCAGTCCCATCGGGGACATGAGCTTTGAAGCTTTCTTT
TRBV19	NA	TRBJ1-1	NA	CASSMDRTGEAFF	TGTGCCAGTAGTATGGACAGAACGGGTGAAGCTTTCTTT
TRBV18	TRBD2	TRBJ2-1	NA	CASSPEGTSGRNEQFF	TGTGCCAGCTCACCTGAGGGGACTAGCGGGAGGAATGAGCAGTTCTTC
TRBV27	TRBD1	TRBJ2-1	NA	CASSLDRGSYNEQFF	TGTGCCAGCAGTTTAGACAGGGGCTCCTACAATGAGCAGTTCTTC
TRBV5-4	TRBD1	TRBJ2-2	NA	CASSLGQGHTGELFF	TGTGCCAGCAGCTTGGGACAGGGTCACACCGGGGAGCTGTTTTTT
TRBV5-1	TRBD1	TRBJ1-1	NA	CASSVEGQGPTEAFF	TGCGCCAGCAGCGTCGAGGGACAGGGCCCCACTGAAGCTTTCTTT
TRBV2	TRBD1	TRBJ2-7	NA	CASDRDRGSYEQYF	TGTGCCAGTGACCGGGACAGGGGGTCGTACGAGCAGTACTTC
TRBV11-2	NA	TRBJ2-7	few	CASSSIWRGSYEQYF	TGTGCCAGCAGCTCAATATGGCGGGGCTCCTACGAGCAGTACTTC
TRBV5-6	TRBD2	TRBJ2-3	NA	CASSLESETGGDTDTQYF	TGTGCCAGCAGCTTGGAGAGTGAGACGGGAGGAGACACAGATACGCAGTATTTT